The next 25 T cell receptor beta chains were all read from a single sample in a study of blood T cell repertoires in COVID-19. Clones were read by immunoSEQ multiplex PCR, and TCRdb kept only the in-frame ones, dropping some. In the table there are about 280,000 clones, roughly 80% of which are singletons. The sequencing input was PBMCs or T cells enriched from blood (not recorded which). The receptors here all came from a man aged 35 to 55 who had been exposed to COVID-19.

V and J are TRBV30 and TRBJ2-3; D is undetermined. Germline assignment: CDR1 GTSNPN and CDR2 SVGIG (reference sequence). Trimming stripped 2 bases from V and 6 bases from J, with 15 bases between. This CDR3 is built from 14 residues. The CDR3: CAWSYSSRIDTQYF. The CDR3 DNA is TGTGCCTGGAGTTATAGCTCTAGGATCGATACGCAGTATTTT.

The V gene is TRBV2, the J gene TRBJ2-3, with 8 bases that match TRBD1. The CDR3 is 14 residues long. J gave up 1 base and V 8 bases, and 5 bases lay outside the gene matches. CDR1 and CDR2 (germline): SNHLY, FYNNEI. The CDR3 here is CASETGVGTDTQYF. The CDR3 bases are TGTGCCAGCGAGACAGGGGTGGGCACAGATACGCAGTATTTT.

The chain couples TRBV25-1 to TRBJ2-1; D might be TRBD2 (6 bases). CDR3 length: 12 residues. The germline V gene encodes CDR1 MGHDK and CDR2 SYGVNS. The V gene lost 6 bases and the J gene lost 3 bases, with 6 bases spanning the gap. This chain's CDR3 is CASRRGYNEQFF. The CDR3 DNA follows: TGTGCCAGCAGGCGGGGCTACAATGAGCAGTTCTTC.

CDR3 in DNA: TGTGCCTGGAGTGCGACGGTGGGCGGCTACACCTTC. Translated: CAWSATVGGYTF. The V gene is TRBV30, the J gene TRBJ1-2; no clear D gene. The germline V and J ends were trimmed by 1 base and 8 bases, with 11 bases remaining between them. Germline V gene sequence: CDR1 GTSNPN, CDR2 SVGIG (reference sequence). The CDR3 spans 12 residues. Drawing the rest from reference TRBV30 and TRBJ1-2, the complete variable domain is SQTIHQWPATLVQPVGSPLSLECTVEGTSNPNLYWYRQAAGRGLQLLFYSVGIGQISSEVPQNLSASRPQDRQFILSSKKLLLSDSGFYLCAWSATVGGYTFGSGTRLTVV.

CDR3 DNA sequence: TGTGCCAGCAGCTTAGTCCTCGAGTCCCCCTACGAGCAGTACTTC. As protein: CASSLVLESPYEQYF. J is TRBJ2-7 and V is TRBV11-1; D gene uncertain. The CDR3 extends over 15 amino acids. Trimming took off 1 base at V and 2 bases at J, with 12 bases between the two ends. Per germline, CDR1 SGHAT and CDR2 FQDESV (reference sequence).

The chain employs TRBV10-1 and TRBJ2-1, with 13 bases fitting TRBD2. Germline V gene data show CDR1 as WNHNN and CDR2 as SYGVQD (reference sequence). V dropped 4 bases and J dropped 9; count of bases not matched to a gene: 6. The CDR3 consists of 15 residues. The CDR3 is CASSGGLAGVGEQFF. The CDR3 DNA reads TGCGCCAGCAGTGGAGGACTAGCGGGAGTTGGTGAGCAGTTCTTC.

The gene calls are TRBV5-3 and TRBJ1-5; no clear D. TRBV5-3 is noted as an ORF with a role that remains uncertain. V was trimmed by 0 bases and J by 9 bases, leaving 7 bases between them. The CDR3 consists of 12 residues. In nucleotides, the CDR3 is TGTGCCAGAAGCTTGGCGGTGTGGCCCCAGCATTTT. Translating gives CARSLAVWPQHF.

This chain uses TRBV3-1 (or the pseudogene TRBV3-2) with TRBJ1-2; D call uncertain. This CDR3 spans 12 amino acids. V dropped 1 base and J dropped 8 bases, with 8 bases sitting between them. CDR1 LGHDT and CDR2 YNNKEL come from the germline V gene (reference sequence). CDR3 sequence: CASSQATRGYTF. The CDR3 coding sequence is TGTGCCAGCAGCCAAGCGACTCGCGGCTACACCTTC.

The sample holds a few counts of this clone. This rearrangement joins TRBV19 to TRBJ2-1; TRBD2 is a possible D gene (5 bases). Per germline, CDR1 LNHDA and CDR2 SQIVND (reference sequence). The length of the CDR3 is 14 residues. Trimming removed 7 bases at V and 4 bases at J, with 14 bases between. CDR3 in amino acids: CASKMSGAYNEQFF. For the CDR3, the DNA is TGTGCCAGTAAAATGAGCGGAGCATACAATGAGCAGTTCTTC.

The chain links TRBV5-1 to TRBJ1-4, with 7 bases aligning to TRBD1. CDR3 length: 17 amino acids. CDR1 is SGHRS, CDR2 YFSETQ, per germline. The V gene end was trimmed by 3 bases and the J gene end by 2 bases; junction bases not matched to a gene: 10. The CDR3 DNA follows: TGCGCCAGCAGCTCGTTGACACAGGGGACGACTAATGAAAAACTGTTTTTT. Its protein product is CASSSLTQGTTNEKLFF.

This chain uses TRBV6-5 with TRBJ1-2, with D tentatively TRBD1 (5 bases). V dropped 0 bases and J dropped 7 bases, with 12 bases sitting between them. Looked up from germline, CDR1 is MNHEY and CDR2 is SVGAGI. This CDR3 region has 14 residues. The CDR3 DNA reads TGTGCCAGCAGTTACTCGATGGGGGGGAGTGGCTACACCTTC. This codes for CASSYSMGGSGYTF.

V usage is TRBV3-1 (or the pseudogene TRBV3-2) and J usage is TRBJ2-1; 9 bases fit TRBD2. This CDR3 contains 16 residues. Germline CDR1 reads LGHDT; CDR2 reads YNNKEL (reference sequence). With V trimmed by 1 base and J by 9 bases, 10 bases remained unmatched. CDR3: CASSQVWGSGRGEQFF. The CDR3 nucleotides are TGTGCCAGCAGCCAAGTTTGGGGTAGCGGGAGAGGTGAGCAGTTCTTC.

In the case of this clone: A read error may account for a junction end that differs from germline. The chain joins TRBV9 to TRBJ2-6; perhaps TRBD1 as D (7 bases). The CDR3 covers 12 residues. Germline CDR1 SGDLS, CDR2 YYNGEE. As DNA, the CDR3 is TGTGCCAGCAGTACGCGGGACAGTCCCGTTTCTTTC. This gives the protein CASSTRDSPVSF.

This clone was seen a few times. The chain links TRBV12-3 or TRBV12-4 to TRBJ2-1; D is perhaps TRBD1 (5 bases). The CDR3 has 12 amino acids. The germline V and J ends were trimmed by 7 bases and 8 bases, with 12 bases remaining between them. CDR3: CASTRAGDEQFF. CDR3 bases: TGTGCCAGCACCAGGGCCGGCGATGAGCAGTTCTTC.

This clone was found a few times. The chain carries TRBV27 and TRBJ2-5, with TRBD2 as a possible D gene (5 bases). The V end was cut by 5 bases, the J end by 5 bases, with 15 bases between. There are 14 residues in the CDR3. Germline V lookup: CDR1 MNHEY, CDR2 SMNVEV (reference sequence). CDR3: CASSPMRAEETQYF. The CDR3 DNA follows: TGTGCCAGCAGTCCGATGAGGGCGGAGGAGACCCAGTACTTC.

The chain joins TRBV30 to TRBJ2-5, with a weak D call TRBD1 (6 bases). Germline V CDR1 and CDR2: GTSNPN, SVGIG (reference sequence). The V gene lost 4 bases and the J gene lost 4 bases, with 7 bases spanning the gap. This CDR3 has 11 residues. CDR3 in amino acids: CAWKGGETQYF. The CDR3 nucleotides are TGTGCCTGGAAAGGGGGAGAGACCCAGTACTTC.

The chain joins TRBV3-1 (or the pseudogene TRBV3-2) to TRBJ2-1, with 7 bases aligning to TRBD1. V was clipped by 2 bases and J by 7 bases; unmatched bases: 14. This CDR3 is built from 17 residues. CDR1 is LGHDT and CDR2 is YNNKEL in the germline V gene (reference sequence). The CDR3: CASSQSHRGLQRNEQFF. CDR3 sequence (DNA): TGTGCCAGCAGCCAATCTCATAGGGGGCTCCAAAGGAATGAGCAGTTCTTC.

The chain uses TRBV3-1 (or the pseudogene TRBV3-2) and TRBJ1-4; 8 bases line up with TRBD1. There are 15 residues in the CDR3. V dropped 4 bases and J dropped 5; count of bases not matched to a gene: 6. Germline V gives CDR1 LGHDT, CDR2 YNNKEL (reference sequence). The CDR3 sequence: CASSPTGGSNEKLFF. The DNA of the CDR3 is TGTGCCAGCAGCCCAACAGGGGGATCGAATGAAAAACTGTTTTTT.

The chain recombines TRBV6-5 with TRBJ1-1, with TRBD1 matching over 7 bases. Trimming removed 4 bases from V and 4 bases from J; junction bases left unmatched: 9. CDR1 is MNHEY, CDR2 SVGAGI, per germline. The CDR3 is 15 amino acids. The CDR3 spells CASSSGTERFTEAFF. The CDR3 DNA is TGTGCCAGCAGTTCCGGGACAGAGCGGTTCACTGAAGCTTTCTTT.

The chain combines TRBV18 with TRBJ1-3; D perhaps matches TRBD1 (6 bases). V lost 3 bases to trimming and J lost 0 bases, with 15 bases between them. CDR1 and CDR2 from the germline V gene are KGHSH and LQKENI. The CDR3 is made up of 17 amino acids. The CDR3 sequence is CASSPLQTGSSGNTIYF. The CDR3, as DNA: TGTGCCAGCTCACCTTTACAGACAGGCTCCTCTGGAAACACCATATATTTT.

The chain combines TRBV7-9 with TRBJ1-5; 8 bases fit TRBD1. V gave up 5 bases and J gave up 4 bases; unmatched junction bases: 13. In germline, CDR1 is SEHNR, CDR2 FQNEAQ (reference sequence). This CDR3 has 17 residues. Written as DNA, the CDR3 is TGTGCCAGCAGCCTGGGATCAGGGGGCGTCGTAAATCAGCCCCAGCATTTT. Protein: CASSLGSGGVVNQPQHF.

This chain connects TRBV5-5 to TRBJ1-1; a possible D gene is TRBD1 (5 bases). From germline, CDR1 is SGHKS and CDR2 YYEKEE (reference sequence). V was clipped by 4 bases and J by 5 bases, with 15 bases between them. CDR3 length equals 14 residues. CDR3 loop: CASSPLEGRTEAFF. Written as DNA, the CDR3 is TGTGCCAGCAGCCCCCTGGAGGGGCGAACTGAAGCTTTCTTT.

This chain uses TRBV6-6 with TRBJ2-2; 13 bases fit TRBD2. CDR1 and CDR2 from the germline V gene are MNHNY and SVGAGI (reference sequence). The V segment lost 3 bases and the J segment 6 bases; nucleotides outside the gene matches: 4. The length of the CDR3 is 16 residues. The CDR3 reads CASSYGTSGVSGELFF. In DNA form, the CDR3 reads TGTGCCAGCAGTTATGGGACTAGCGGGGTATCCGGGGAGCTGTTTTTT.

This chain links TRBV4-2 with TRBJ1-1, with 9 bases lining up with TRBD1. V dropped 4 bases and J dropped 4; count of bases not matched to a gene: 4. CDR3 length: 14 amino acids. Germline CDR1 is LGHNA and CDR2 is YNFKEQ. This CDR3 is CASSRTGEGTEAFF. The CDR3 nucleotides are TGTGCCAGCAGCCGGACAGGGGAAGGCACTGAAGCTTTCTTT.

CDR3 loop: CARPWDYSNQPQHF. The CDR3 nucleotides are TGTGCCAGACCTTGGGACTATAGCAATCAGCCCCAGCATTTT. The chain couples TRBV28 to TRBJ1-5, with D possibly being TRBD1 (5 bases). Germline V gene lookup returns CDR1 MDHEN and CDR2 SYDVKM. The V end was cut by 9 bases, the J end by 0 bases, with 12 bases between. There are 14 residues in the CDR3.